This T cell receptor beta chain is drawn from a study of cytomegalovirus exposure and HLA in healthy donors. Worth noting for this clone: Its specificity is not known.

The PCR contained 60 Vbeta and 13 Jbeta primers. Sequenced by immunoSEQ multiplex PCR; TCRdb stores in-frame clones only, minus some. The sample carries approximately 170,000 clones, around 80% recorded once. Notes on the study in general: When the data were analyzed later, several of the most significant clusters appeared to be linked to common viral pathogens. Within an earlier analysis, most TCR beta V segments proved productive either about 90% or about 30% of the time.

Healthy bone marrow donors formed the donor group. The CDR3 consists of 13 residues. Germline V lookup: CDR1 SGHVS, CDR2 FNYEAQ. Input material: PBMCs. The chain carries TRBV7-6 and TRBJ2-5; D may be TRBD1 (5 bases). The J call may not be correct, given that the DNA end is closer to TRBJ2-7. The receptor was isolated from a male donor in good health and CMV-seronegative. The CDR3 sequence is CASSAGQTYEQYF. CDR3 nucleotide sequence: TGTGCCAGCAGCGCCGGACAAACCTACGAGCAGTACTTC.